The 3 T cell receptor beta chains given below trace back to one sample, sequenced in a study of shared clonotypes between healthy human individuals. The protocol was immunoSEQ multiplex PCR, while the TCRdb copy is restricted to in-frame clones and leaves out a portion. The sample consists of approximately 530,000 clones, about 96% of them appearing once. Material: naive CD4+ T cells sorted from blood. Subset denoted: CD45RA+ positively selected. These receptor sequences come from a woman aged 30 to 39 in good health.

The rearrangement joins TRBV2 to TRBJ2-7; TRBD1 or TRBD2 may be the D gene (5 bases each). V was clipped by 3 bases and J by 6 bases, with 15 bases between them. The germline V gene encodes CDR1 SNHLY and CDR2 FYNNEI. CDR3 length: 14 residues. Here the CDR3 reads CASSELAQGVEQYF. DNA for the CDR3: TGTGCCAGCAGTGAGCTGGCGCAGGGAGTCGAGCAGTACTTC.

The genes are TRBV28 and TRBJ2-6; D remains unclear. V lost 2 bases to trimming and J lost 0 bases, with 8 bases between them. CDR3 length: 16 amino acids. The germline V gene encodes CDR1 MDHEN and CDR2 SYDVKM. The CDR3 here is CASSLGGPSGANVLTF. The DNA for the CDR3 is TGTGCCAGCAGTTTAGGCGGCCCCTCTGGGGCCAACGTCCTGACTTTC.

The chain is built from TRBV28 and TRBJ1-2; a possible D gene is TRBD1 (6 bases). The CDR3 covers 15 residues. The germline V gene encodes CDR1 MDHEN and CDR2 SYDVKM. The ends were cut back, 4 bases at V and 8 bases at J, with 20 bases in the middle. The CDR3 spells CASSSPATGGGGYTF. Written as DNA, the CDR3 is TGTGCCAGCAGTTCACCCGCGACAGGAGGTGGAGGCTACACCTTC.